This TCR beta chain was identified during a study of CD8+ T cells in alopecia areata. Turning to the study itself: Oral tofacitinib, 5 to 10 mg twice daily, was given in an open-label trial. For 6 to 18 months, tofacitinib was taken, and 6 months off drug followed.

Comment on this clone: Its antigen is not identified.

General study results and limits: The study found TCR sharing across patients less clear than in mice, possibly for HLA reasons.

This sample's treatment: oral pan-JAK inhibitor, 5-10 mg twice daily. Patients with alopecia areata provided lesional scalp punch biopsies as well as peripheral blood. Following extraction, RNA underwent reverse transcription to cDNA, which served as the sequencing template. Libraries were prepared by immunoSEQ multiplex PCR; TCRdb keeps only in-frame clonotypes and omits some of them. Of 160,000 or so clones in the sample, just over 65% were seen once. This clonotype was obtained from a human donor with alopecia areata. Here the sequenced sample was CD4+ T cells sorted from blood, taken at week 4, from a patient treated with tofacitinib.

CDR3 loop: CSVRHSSLNSPLHF. The DNA of the CDR3 is TGCAGCGTTCGGCACAGCTCACTGAATTCACCCCTCCACTTT. The chain has TRBV29-1 and TRBJ1-6; D is ambiguous. The CDR3 length is 14 residues. V shed 5 bases and J shed 7 bases, with 15 bases lying between them. Germline assignment: CDR1 SQVTM and CDR2 ANQGSEA.